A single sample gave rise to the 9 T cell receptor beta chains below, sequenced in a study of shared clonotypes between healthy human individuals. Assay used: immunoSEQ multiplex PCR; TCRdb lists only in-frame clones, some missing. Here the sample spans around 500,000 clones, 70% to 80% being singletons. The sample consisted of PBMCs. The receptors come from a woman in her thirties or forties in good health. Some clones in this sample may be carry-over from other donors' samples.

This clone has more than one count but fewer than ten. CDR3 in DNA: TGTGCCAGCACAATGACTAGCGGGCGCACAGATACGCAGTATTTT. Its protein product is CASTMTSGRTDTQYF. The V and J genes are TRBV6-5 and TRBJ2-3; the match to TRBD2 covers 10 bases. Germline assignment: CDR1 MNHEY and CDR2 SVGAGI. With V trimmed by 7 bases and J by 1 base, 5 bases remained unmatched. The CDR3 spans 15 residues.

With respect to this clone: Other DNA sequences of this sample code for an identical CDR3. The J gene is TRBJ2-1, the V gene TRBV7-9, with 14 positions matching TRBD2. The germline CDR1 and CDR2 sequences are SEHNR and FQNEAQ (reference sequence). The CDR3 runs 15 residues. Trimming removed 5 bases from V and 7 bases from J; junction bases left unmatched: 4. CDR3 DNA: TGTGCCAGCAGCCGACTAGCGGGAGGGCCGAATGAGCAGTTCTTC. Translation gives CASSRLAGGPNEQFF.

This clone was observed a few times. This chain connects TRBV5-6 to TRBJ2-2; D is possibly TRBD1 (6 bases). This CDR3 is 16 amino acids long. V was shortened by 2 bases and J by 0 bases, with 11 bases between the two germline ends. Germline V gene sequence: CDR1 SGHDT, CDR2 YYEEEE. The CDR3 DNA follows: TGTGCCAGCAGCTTCGGGGACAACGCGAACACCGGGGAGCTGTTTTTT. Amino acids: CASSFGDNANTGELFF.

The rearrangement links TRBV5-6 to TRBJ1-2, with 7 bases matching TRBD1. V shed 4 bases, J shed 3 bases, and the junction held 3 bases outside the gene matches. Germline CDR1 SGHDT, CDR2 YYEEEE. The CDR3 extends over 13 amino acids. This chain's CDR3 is CASSNRGDYGYTF. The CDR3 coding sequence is TGTGCCAGCAGCAACAGGGGTGACTATGGCTACACCTTC. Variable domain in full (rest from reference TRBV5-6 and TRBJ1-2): DAGVTQSPTHLIKTRGQQVTLRCSPKSGHDTVSWYQQALGQGPQFIFQYYEEEERQRGNFPDRFSGHQFPNYSSELNVNALLLGDSALYLCASSNRGDYGYTFGSGTRLTVV.

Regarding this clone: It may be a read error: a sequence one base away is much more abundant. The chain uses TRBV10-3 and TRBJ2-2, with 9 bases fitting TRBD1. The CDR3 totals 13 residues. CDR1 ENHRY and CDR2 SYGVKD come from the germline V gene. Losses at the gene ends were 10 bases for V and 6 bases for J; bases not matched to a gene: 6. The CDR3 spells CASRTGEAGELFF. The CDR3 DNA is TGTGCCAGCCGGACAGGGGAGGCCGGGGAGCTGTTTTTT.

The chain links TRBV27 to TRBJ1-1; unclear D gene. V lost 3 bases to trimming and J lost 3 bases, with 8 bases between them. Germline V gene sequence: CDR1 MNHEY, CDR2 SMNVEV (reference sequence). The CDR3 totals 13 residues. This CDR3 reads CASSFGVYTEAFF. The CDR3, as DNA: TGTGCCAGCAGTTTTGGGGTTTACACTGAAGCTTTCTTT.

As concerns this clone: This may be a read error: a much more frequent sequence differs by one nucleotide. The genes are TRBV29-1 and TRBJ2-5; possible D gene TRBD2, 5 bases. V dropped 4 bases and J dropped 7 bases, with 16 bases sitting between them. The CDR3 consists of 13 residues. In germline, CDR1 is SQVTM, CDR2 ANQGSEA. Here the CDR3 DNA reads TGCAGCGTTGCCGAGGGAGCAAGGGTGACCCAGTACTTC. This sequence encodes CSVAEGARVTQYF.

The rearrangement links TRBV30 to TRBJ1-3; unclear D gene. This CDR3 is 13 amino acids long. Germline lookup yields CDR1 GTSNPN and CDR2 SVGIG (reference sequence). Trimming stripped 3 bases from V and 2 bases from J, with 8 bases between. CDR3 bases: TGTGCCTGGAGCGTACTCGCTGGAAACACCATATATTTT. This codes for CAWSVLAGNTIYF.

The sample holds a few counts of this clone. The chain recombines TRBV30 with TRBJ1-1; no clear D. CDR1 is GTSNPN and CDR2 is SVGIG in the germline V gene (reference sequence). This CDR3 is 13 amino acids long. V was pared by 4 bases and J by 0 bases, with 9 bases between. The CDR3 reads CAWKQTLNTEAFF. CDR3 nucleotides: TGTGCCTGGAAACAGACATTGAACACTGAAGCTTTCTTT. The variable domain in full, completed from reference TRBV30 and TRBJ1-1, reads SQTIHQWPATLVQPVGSPLSLECTVEGTSNPNLYWYRQAAGRGLQLLFYSVGIGQISSEVPQNLSASRPQDRQFILSSKKLLLSDSGFYLCAWKQTLNTEAFFGQGTRLTVV.